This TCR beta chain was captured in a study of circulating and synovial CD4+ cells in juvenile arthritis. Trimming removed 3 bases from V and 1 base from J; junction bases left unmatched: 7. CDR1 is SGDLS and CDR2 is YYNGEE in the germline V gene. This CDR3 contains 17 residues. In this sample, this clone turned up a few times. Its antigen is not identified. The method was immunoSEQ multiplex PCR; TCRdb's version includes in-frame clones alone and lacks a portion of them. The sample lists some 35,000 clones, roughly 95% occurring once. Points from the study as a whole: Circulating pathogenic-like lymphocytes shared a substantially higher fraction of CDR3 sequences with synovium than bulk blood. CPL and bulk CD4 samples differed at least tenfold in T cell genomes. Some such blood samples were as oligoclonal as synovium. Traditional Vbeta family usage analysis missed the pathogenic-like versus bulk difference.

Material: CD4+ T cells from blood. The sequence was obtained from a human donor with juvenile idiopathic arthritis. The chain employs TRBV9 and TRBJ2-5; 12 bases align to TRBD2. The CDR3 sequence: CASSANPSGGAQETQYF. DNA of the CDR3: TGTGCCAGCAGCGCGAATCCTAGCGGGGGGGCCCAAGAGACCCAGTACTTC.